Each of the 29 T cell receptor beta chains below was sequenced from the same sample in a study of cytomegalovirus exposure and HLA in healthy donors. The primer mix had 60 Vbeta and 13 Jbeta primers. Generated by immunoSEQ multiplex PCR, the TCRdb table keeps only in-frame clones and is missing some. Here the sample spans more than 90,000 clones, around 76% being singletons. Sequenced: PBMCs. These receptors all stem from a man in his forties in good health and CMV-seropositive.

The chain links TRBV5-4 to TRBJ2-3, with 7 bases aligning to TRBD1. The germline CDR1 and CDR2 sequences are SGHNT and YYREEE (reference sequence). J was trimmed by 0 bases and V by 4 bases; bases with no gene match: 11. The CDR3 totals 17 residues. The CDR3 here is CASSPSSGQSSTDTQYF. The CDR3 DNA reads TGTGCCAGCAGCCCAAGCTCGGGACAGAGTAGCACAGATACGCAGTATTTT.

In its sample, this clone was seen a few times. J is TRBJ1-1 and V is TRBV15; D is undetermined. CDR3 length equals 12 residues. CDR1 is LNHNV and CDR2 is YYDKDF in the germline V gene (reference sequence). Trimming took 5 bases from V and 7 from J, leaving 11 bases between them. The CDR3 loop is CATSALYSEAFF. In DNA form, the CDR3 reads TGTGCCACCAGCGCTTTATACAGTGAAGCTTTCTTT.

This clone was picked up one time. The chain carries TRBV10-3 and TRBJ2-3, with 7 bases aligning to TRBD1. The CDR3 loop spans 14 amino acids. The V and J ends lost 10 bases and 0 bases, in that order; junction bases with no gene match: 7. Per the germline V gene, CDR1 is ENHRY and CDR2 is SYGVKD. The CDR3 region has the DNA TGTGCCACCCTGGGACAGTTTAGCACAGATACGCAGTATTTT. Translating it yields CATLGQFSTDTQYF.

The J gene is TRBJ1-1, the V gene TRBV29-1; a possible D gene is TRBD1 (5 bases). Germline V CDR1 and CDR2: SQVTM, ANQGSEA. There are 14 residues in the CDR3. Trimming stripped 6 bases from V and 5 bases from J, with 19 bases between. The DNA for the CDR3 is TGCAGCGTGGAGAATTGGGGGGTTTGGACTGAAGCTTTCTTT. This encodes CSVENWGVWTEAFF.

The CDR3 DNA sequence: TGTGCCAGTAGTATAGCGGGGGGAGGGCACTACAATGAGCAGTTCTTC. Translating gives CASSIAGGGHYNEQFF. The chain couples TRBV19 to TRBJ2-1, with 7 nucleotides matching TRBD2. Germline V CDR1 and CDR2: LNHDA, SQIVND (reference sequence). The trim removed 1 base at V and 3 bases at J, leaving 6 bases unmatched. This CDR3 region has 16 residues.

This clone rates as medium-sized (0.01 to 0.1%). The CDR3 loop reads CASSQETRGHEQYF. CDR3 nucleotides: TGCGCCAGCAGCCAAGAGACCAGGGGACACGAGCAGTACTTC. V gene TRBV4-1 combines with J gene TRBJ2-7, with D perhaps TRBD1 (6 bases). Trimming stripped 0 bases from V and 5 bases from J, with 11 bases between. This CDR3 is 14 amino acids long. The germline CDR1 and CDR2 sequences are MGHRA and YSYEKL.

On this clone itself: The sample holds other DNA sequences that translate to the same CDR3. The rearrangement uses TRBV11-2 and TRBJ2-2; 13 bases are a match to TRBD2. The CDR3 contains 18 residues. Losses at the gene ends were 1 base for V and 7 bases for J; bases not matched to a gene: 9. Germline CDR1 SGHAT, CDR2 FQNNGV. CDR3 DNA: TGTGCCAGCAGCTTAGTACTAGCGGGGGGGCAATCGGACGGGGAGCTGTTTTTT. Protein sequence: CASSLVLAGGQSDGELFF.

J is TRBJ2-7 and V is TRBV9; TRBD2 aligns across 7 bases. The CDR3 has 13 amino acids. The V gene end was trimmed by 2 bases and the J gene end by 3 bases; junction bases not matched to a gene: 2. The germline V gene has CDR1 SGDLS and CDR2 YYNGEE. The CDR3 DNA reads as TGTGCCAGCAGCGTGAGCGGGGACTACGAGCAGTACTTC. This sequence encodes CASSVSGDYEQYF.

The chain combines TRBV4-3 with TRBJ1-5; possible D gene TRBD1, 5 bases. Germline V CDR1 and CDR2: LGHNA, YSLEER. This CDR3 has 15 amino acids. The germline V and J ends were trimmed by 1 base and 6 bases, with 13 bases remaining between them. The CDR3 sequence: CASSQGVGGSQPQHF. CDR3 sequence (DNA): TGCGCCAGCAGCCAAGGGGTCGGGGGAAGTCAGCCCCAGCATTTT.

The rearrangement links TRBV28 to TRBJ1-2; D not resolved. Between the trimmed V and J ends, which lost 4 bases and 1 base, there was a span of 7 bases. The germline V gene has CDR1 MDHEN and CDR2 SYDVKM. The CDR3 is 13 residues long. CDR3 in amino acids: CASSSVFNYGYTF. The DNA for the CDR3 is TGTGCCAGCAGTTCAGTGTTTAACTATGGCTACACCTTC.

The chain is built from TRBV7-9 and TRBJ1-4; the D gene is possibly TRBD1 (5 bases). In germline, CDR1 is SEHNR, CDR2 FQNEAQ (reference sequence). CDR3 length equals 14 residues. Trimming took off 7 bases at V and 5 bases at J, with 14 bases between the two ends. CDR3 amino acids: CASTTGGENEKLFF. The CDR3 nucleotides read TGTGCCAGCACCACCGGGGGTGAGAATGAAAAACTGTTTTTT.

This CDR3 reads CASSPPSGRPYEQYF. In nucleotides, the CDR3 is TGTGCCAGCTCACCACCCAGCGGGAGACCCTACGAGCAGTACTTC. The chain links TRBV18 to TRBJ2-7; 8 bases match TRBD2. After removal of 0 bases from V and 2 bases from J, the junction contained 3 bases not matched to a gene. Germline CDR1 and CDR2: KGHSH and LQKENI. CDR3 size: 15 residues.

The V gene is TRBV10-1, the J gene TRBJ2-3; D is possibly TRBD2 (7 bases). Germline CDR1 reads WNHNN; CDR2 reads SYGVQD (reference sequence). CDR3 length: 15 amino acids. Trimming removed 5 bases at V and 3 bases at J, with 15 bases between. CDR3 DNA: TGCGCCAGCAGTTCAGGTAGGGGGGGGACAGATACGCAGTATTTT. It specifies CASSSGRGGTDTQYF.

The chain joins TRBV6-1 to TRBJ2-3; unclear D gene. V lost 2 bases and J lost 4, with 7 bases in between. Germline loops: CDR1 MNHNS, CDR2 SASEGT. CDR3 length equals 13 residues. The CDR3, as DNA: TGTGCCAGCAGTGAATCCCGGGCAGATACGCAGTATTTT. This codes for CASSESRADTQYF.

The J gene is TRBJ2-1, the V gene TRBV9; TRBD1 matches 9 bases. The CDR3 loop spans 15 amino acids. Germline V gives CDR1 SGDLS, CDR2 YYNGEE. J was trimmed by 4 bases and V by 0 bases; bases with no gene match: 2. The CDR3 protein is CASSVDRGPYNEQFF. CDR3 bases: TGTGCCAGCAGCGTAGACAGGGGGCCTTACAATGAGCAGTTCTTC. Looking up the rest from reference TRBV9 and TRBJ2-1 gives the full variable domain: DSGVTQTPKHLITATGQRVTLRCSPRSGDLSVYWYQQSLDQGLQFLIQYYNGEERAKGNILERFSAQQFPDLHSELNLSSLELGDSALYFCASSVDRGPYNEQFFGPGTRLTVL.

The chain combines TRBV5-4 with TRBJ1-1; D perhaps matches TRBD1 (6 bases). The germline V and J ends were trimmed by 2 bases and 1 base, with 12 bases remaining between them. The CDR3 has 15 amino acids. Germline CDR1 reads SGHNT; CDR2 reads YYREEE (reference sequence). The DNA for the CDR3 is TGTGCCAGCAGCTTTGGGGGGGGCCCGAACACTGAAGCTTTCTTT. It codes for CASSFGGGPNTEAFF.

This clone was counted a few times. The CDR3 bases are TGTGCCAGCAGCTTAGGGACAGGGGGCTACGAGCAGTACTTC. Translated, it gives CASSLGTGGYEQYF. This rearrangement joins TRBV13 to TRBJ2-7; 9 bases are a match to TRBD1. V shed 0 bases, J shed 3 bases, and the junction held 0 bases outside the gene matches. CDR3 size: 14 residues. CDR1 PRHDT and CDR2 FYEKMQ come from the germline V gene (reference sequence).

The rearrangement joins TRBV28 to TRBJ2-7; D perhaps matches TRBD2 (6 bases). V was pared by 3 bases and J by 2 bases, with 11 bases between. The germline V gene encodes CDR1 MDHEN and CDR2 SYDVKM. The CDR3 has 14 residues. This CDR3 reads CASSLGGGAYEQYF. CDR3 DNA sequence: TGTGCCAGCAGTTTGGGTGGAGGGGCCTACGAGCAGTACTTC.

The chain carries TRBV2 and TRBJ1-5; D is unresolved. V was shortened by 6 bases and J by 0 bases, with 18 bases between the two germline ends. Germline lookup yields CDR1 SNHLY and CDR2 FYNNEI. The CDR3 consists of 17 residues. In DNA, the CDR3 is TGTGCCAGCAGCCCCTTAACAGAATTTTATAGCAATCAGCCCCAGCATTTT. It yields the protein CASSPLTEFYSNQPQHF.

The chain couples TRBV29-1 to TRBJ2-2, with 7 bases that match TRBD1. Germline values: CDR1 SQVTM, CDR2 ANQGSEA. This CDR3 is built from 14 residues. V dropped 6 bases and J dropped 4; count of bases not matched to a gene: 8. CDR3 residues: CSVVDRASTGELFF. The CDR3 DNA reads TGCAGCGTAGTCGACAGGGCTAGCACCGGGGAGCTGTTTTTT.

This chain connects TRBV7-2 to TRBJ1-2; TRBD1 agrees at 9 bases. After removal of 5 bases from V and 4 bases from J, the junction contained 5 bases not matched to a gene. The germline CDR1 and CDR2 sequences are SGHTA and FQGNSA. CDR3 length equals 14 residues. CDR3 protein: CASSLTTGGYGYTF. The CDR3, as DNA: TGTGCCAGCAGCCTAACGACAGGGGGCTATGGCTACACCTTC.

V and J are TRBV27 and TRBJ2-7; perhaps TRBD1 as D (5 bases). V lost 5 bases and J lost 1, with 9 bases in between. Germline assignment: CDR1 MNHEY and CDR2 SMNVEV (reference sequence). This CDR3 spans 13 amino acids. The CDR3 region is CASSPSGSYEQYF. The DNA for the CDR3 is TGTGCCAGCAGTCCATCAGGGTCCTACGAGCAGTACTTC.

This clone was counted between two and nine times. CDR3: CASSSRTGGHEQYF. Written as DNA, the CDR3 is TGTGCCAGTAGTTCCCGAACAGGGGGCCACGAGCAGTACTTC. This rearrangement joins TRBV19 to TRBJ2-7; 9 bases map to TRBD1. After removal of 5 bases from V and 5 bases from J, the junction contained 7 bases not matched to a gene. In germline, CDR1 is LNHDA, CDR2 SQIVND (reference sequence). The CDR3 is 14 residues long.

The chain employs TRBV4-1 and TRBJ2-3; D is perhaps TRBD2 (6 bases). V was shortened by 4 bases and J by 4 bases, with 15 bases between the two germline ends. The CDR3 is 15 residues long. The germline V gene encodes CDR1 MGHRA and CDR2 YSYEKL. The CDR3 DNA is TGCGCCAGCAGCCGGGGGGAGATTGGGGCAGATACGCAGTATTTT. Protein sequence: CASSRGEIGADTQYF.

This clone was detected once. The CDR3 sequence: CASSNRDRGSRETQYF. The CDR3 coding sequence is TGTGCCAGCAGCAACCGGGACAGGGGCAGTAGGGAGACCCAGTACTTC. The chain recombines TRBV7-6 with TRBJ2-5; 10 nucleotides match TRBD1. V was pared by 5 bases and J by 5 bases, with 11 bases of the junction left unmatched. CDR1 SGHVS and CDR2 FNYEAQ come from the germline V gene. The CDR3 runs to 16 residues.

V and J are TRBV4-2 and TRBJ2-2, with TRBD1 matching 8 bases. The germline CDR1 and CDR2 sequences are LGHNA and YNFKEQ. This CDR3 has 15 residues. V gave up 6 bases and J gave up 4 bases; unmatched junction bases: 7. CDR3 sequence: CASRPGQGGTGELFF. CDR3 nucleotide sequence: TGTGCCAGCAGGCCCGGACAGGGTGGCACCGGGGAGCTGTTTTTT.

The chain couples TRBV5-1 to TRBJ2-3, with TRBD2 matching over 8 bases. Germline CDR1 and CDR2: SGHRS and YFSETQ. The V gene end was trimmed by 2 bases and the J gene end by 5 bases; junction bases not matched to a gene: 7. The CDR3 sequence is 15 residues long. CDR3 nucleotide sequence: TGCGCCAGCAGCTTAACGGGAGGGGGAGAAGATACGCAGTATTTT. This sequence encodes CASSLTGGGEDTQYF.

Remarks on this clone: Other DNA sequences in this specimen translate into the identical CDR3. The chain couples TRBV5-6 to TRBJ2-5, with TRBD2 as a possible D gene (6 bases). V dropped 2 bases and J dropped 2 bases, with 7 bases sitting between them. Germline loops: CDR1 SGHDT, CDR2 YYEEEE. CDR3 length: 13 residues. The chain's CDR3 is CASSFAGQETQYF. Written as DNA, the CDR3 is TGTGCCAGCAGCTTCGCGGGACAAGAGACCCAGTACTTC.

The gene calls are TRBV29-1 and TRBJ1-4; 7 nucleotides line up with TRBD1. Germline V gene lookup returns CDR1 SQVTM and CDR2 ANQGSEA. This CDR3 spans 13 amino acids. Losses at the gene ends were 7 bases for V and 3 bases for J; bases not matched to a gene: 5. The CDR3 loop reads CSGKQGSNEKLFF. CDR3 bases: TGCAGCGGTAAACAGGGGTCTAATGAAAAACTGTTTTTT.